These 4 T cell receptor beta chains were all obtained from the same sample, sequenced in a study of T cell changes during pregnancy in multiple sclerosis. The table came from immunoSEQ multiplex PCR; TCRdb's copy has only in-frame clones and leaves some out. The sample yields 17,000 or so clones, 95% to 96% seen once. The sample in question was peripheral blood, obtained in the third trimester of pregnancy. These receptors all stem from a female donor with multiple sclerosis, enrolled in a pregnancy study.

The chain recombines TRBV18 with TRBJ2-1, with TRBD1 identical over 7 bases. The germline V gene has CDR1 KGHSH and CDR2 LQKENI. The CDR3 length is 12 residues. With V trimmed by 3 bases and J by 12 bases, 5 bases remained unmatched. In DNA, the CDR3 is TGTGCCAGCTCACCCGGACAGGCGGGGCAGTTCTTC. It specifies CASSPGQAGQFF.

The V gene is TRBV19, the J gene TRBJ1-1; TRBD1 agrees at 10 bases. Germline CDR1 and CDR2: LNHDA and SQIVND (reference sequence). This CDR3 comprises 16 residues. V was clipped by 5 bases and J by 0 bases; unmatched bases: 6. The CDR3 protein is CASSPRDRGMNTEAFF. In DNA, the CDR3 is TGTGCCAGTAGTCCCCGGGACAGGGGAATGAACACTGAAGCTTTCTTT. Looking up the rest from reference TRBV19 and TRBJ1-1 gives the full variable domain: DGGITQSPKYLFRKEGQNVTLSCEQNLNHDAMYWYRQDPGQGLRLIYYSQIVNDFQKGDIAEGYSVSREKKESFPLTVTSAQKNPTAFYLCASSPRDRGMNTEAFFGQGTRLTVV.

The V call is TRBV5-1, the J call TRBJ2-2; TRBD2 agrees at 10 bases. Trimming cost V 4 bases and J 7 bases; bases outside gene matches: 4. Germline values: CDR1 SGHRS, CDR2 YFSETQ. The CDR3 covers 14 residues. CDR3: CASSPGLAVGELFF. The CDR3 bases are TGCGCCAGCAGCCCCGGACTAGCGGTCGGGGAGCTGTTTTTT.

The rearrangement links TRBV12-5 to TRBJ2-1; 9 bases map to TRBD2. Germline V gene lookup returns CDR1 LGHNT and CDR2 FRNRAP. Trimming at V came to 2 bases and at J to 4 bases, leaving 3 bases not matched to a gene. The CDR3 loop spans 15 amino acids. The CDR3 coding sequence is TGTGCTAGTGGTTTGTTTAGCGGGGGATACAATGAGCAGTTCTTC. Protein product: CASGLFSGGYNEQFF.